This TCR beta chain was retrieved from a study of T cell responses to AZD1222 COVID-19 vaccine (dated by TCRdb to the early 2020s). For the study in its entirety: AZD1222 recipients given second doses at about 4 weeks or at about 12 weeks were pooled, since spike-specific TCR depth and breadth were not found to differ between the two schedules. Enrollment into the trials was organized by age into subgroups of 18-55, 56-69 and 70-plus years, and those subgroups contained about 150, 27 and 61 TCR-sequenced participants, respectively. TCR sequencing was performed for over 230 trial participants, of whom around 210 were given two doses of AZD1222 and around 26 were given two doses of MenACWY control vaccine.

The CDR3 regions of human TCRbeta chains were subjected to immunosequencing. As for the original processing: Repertoire TCRs were matched against a reference library of SARS-CoV-2-specific TCRs generated with the MIRA antigen-specificity platform. Breadth was defined as the fraction of unique TCRs that were SARS-CoV-2-associated. Depth was defined as the fraction of total T cells that were SARS-CoV-2-associated. Each spike-specific TCR was assigned to its reactive spike region and to a CD4 or CD8 class using the MIRA data. Log10-transformed breadth and depth values were compared by one-way ANOVA with Sidak's multiple comparisons tests. In TCRdb, the immuneACCESS table is reduced to in-frame sequences with V and J assigned. These tables do not hold every clone; where another copy was compared, an unresolved V gene accounts for under half, and the others remain unexplained. The V and J calls and clone size are taken from that table; D and trimming were inferred from the DNA. This sample comprises approximately 100,000 clones, 87% of them detected only once. The ten most abundant clones make up 9% to 15% of the sample.

Concerning this clone itself: The clone's antigen remains unknown. Base qualities were left out, and no much larger clone turns up one base away.

Broader findings and caveats from the paper: In the small 56-69-year group, the increase in depth fell short of significance, most likely because of low power. Participants were mostly white British, with more females than males. The authors suggested clonal diversity may have been underestimated. Nearly half of unique spike-specific TCRs reportedly recognized epitopes outside regions mutated in the B.1.351 and B.1.1.7 variants. After two AZD1222 doses, both the breadth and the depth of spike-specific TCRs were significantly higher than at day 0 and than in MenACWY recipients. The whole spike protein was spanned by vaccine-associated CD4 TCRs, and dominant responses were seen in regions 160-218 and 743-854. Conclusions about previously exposed vaccinees were limited because only six AZD1222 recipients were SARS-CoV-2 seropositive at baseline. Because no day 14 peak-response samples were available, repertoires were characterized only after the peak T cell response.

The time point label on this specimen signifies: baseline before first vaccination. Vaccinee samples came from UK trials COV001 and COV002, including a single-blind randomized controlled phase 2/3 trial of AZD1222 (ChAdOx1 nCoV-19) in healthy adults. For TCRbeta chain sequencing, PBMC samples were collected from trial participants at day 0 and at day 28 after the second dose. This sequence was found in an adult in good health. Sequences were derived from peripheral blood, sampled on day 0 of AZD1222 vaccination.

The CDR3 in this case is CASSLESSSYEQYF. The sequenced DNA is TGTGCCAGCAGCTTGGAGTCAAGCTCCTACGAGCAGTACTTC. The chain joins TRBV5-4 to TRBJ2-7; the D gene lacks a confident call. The CDR3 covers 14 residues, taking in both the cysteine and the phenylalanine. Kept here is only the CDR3 DNA, which spans 42 bases and is read in frame from base 1. From the germline V gene (reference sequence), CDR1 is SGHNT and CDR2 is YYREEE. The junction carries 7 bases between V and J, which are trimmed by 0 bases and 0 bases respectively.